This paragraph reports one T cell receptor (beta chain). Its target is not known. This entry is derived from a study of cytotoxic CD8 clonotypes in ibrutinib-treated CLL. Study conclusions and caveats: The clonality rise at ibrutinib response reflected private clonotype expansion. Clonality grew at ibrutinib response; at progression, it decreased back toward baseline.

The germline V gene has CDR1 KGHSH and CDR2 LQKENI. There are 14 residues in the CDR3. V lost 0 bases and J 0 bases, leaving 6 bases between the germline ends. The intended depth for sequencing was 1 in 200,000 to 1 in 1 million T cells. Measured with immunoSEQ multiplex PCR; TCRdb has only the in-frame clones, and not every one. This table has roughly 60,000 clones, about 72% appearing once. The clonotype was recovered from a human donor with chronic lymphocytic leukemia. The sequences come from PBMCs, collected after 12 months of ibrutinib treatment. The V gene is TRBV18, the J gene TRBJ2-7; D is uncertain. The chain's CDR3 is CASSPPISSYEQYF. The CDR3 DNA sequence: TGTGCCAGCTCACCACCGATTAGCTCCTACGAGCAGTACTTC.